This T cell receptor (beta chain) was recorded in a study of regulatory T cells in long-lasting Graves disease. Study conclusions and caveats: Authors noted too few samples as a limitation. No thyroid tissue was studied; the work used peripheral blood only. Persistent patients had a count of shared public clonotypes (around 2,700) that exceeded that of new patients (approximately 920). Persistent disease showed a preference for TRBV28, TRBJ1-2 and TRBJ2-5.

CDR3 length equals 16 residues. Germline loops: CDR1 SGHRS, CDR2 YFSETQ. J lost 1 base, V lost 0 bases, and 5 bases had no gene match. In regard to this clonotype: Its antigen is undetermined.

The time point: newly diagnosed GD, antithyroid drugs for less than 3 months. From RNA extracted from PBMCs, the TCR library was made. Through Arm-PCR of CDR3 regions and iRepertoire HTBI primers, TCR beta libraries were built. TCRdb passed the multiplex PCR reads through MiXCR, listing each CDR3 protein once. The repertoire holds under 300,000 distinct CDR3 sequences, with around 20% as singletons. The receptor's source is a female donor with Graves disease. The sample here was peripheral blood mononuclear cells (PBMCs), taken at new diagnosis, from a patient treated with antithyroid drugs. The V call is TRBV5-1, the J call TRBJ2-3; 7 bases match TRBD2. This chain's CDR3 is CASSLAASGGTDTQYF. CDR3 bases: TGCGCCAGCAGCTTGGCGGCTAGCGGCGGCACAGATACGCAGTATTTT.